The T cell receptor (beta chain) described here comes from a study of blood T cell repertoires in COVID-19. Background on the study: Both acute and convalescent COVID-19 samples were obtained from the United States, Italy and Spain. The analysed material was cDNA or gDNA that came from T cells, B-cell-depleted T cells, or PBMCs.

In germline, CDR1 is LGHNA, CDR2 YNFKEQ. CDR3 size: 15 residues. J lost 3 bases, V lost 1 base, and 5 bases had no gene match. In the original workflow: By means of reference gene primer amplification, nucleated cell counts were estimated. Measured with immunoSEQ multiplex PCR; TCRdb has only the in-frame clones, and not every one. D and trimming come from the DNA, and the V and J calls and clone size come from that table. This table holds 250,000 or so clones, approximately 91% found once. Sequencing was carried out using peripheral blood. The source is a woman aged 55-70 years with acute or convalescent COVID-19. The rearrangement links TRBV4-2 to TRBJ1-1; TRBD1 matches at 7 bases. The CDR3 here is CASSQGYRGDTEAFF. CDR3 DNA: TGTGCCAGCAGCCAAGGGTACAGGGGCGACACTGAAGCTTTCTTT.